These 21 T cell receptor beta chains originate from one sample sequenced in a study of T cells in tumors after PD-1 blockade. Generated by immunoSEQ multiplex PCR, the TCRdb table keeps only in-frame clones and is missing some. The repertoire holds a few thousand clones, with around 80% as singletons. This sample comprised PBMCs, obtained after anti-PD-1 therapy. These receptors all stem from a human donor with advanced basal cell or squamous cell carcinoma (not recorded which).

This sequence joins TRBV2 and TRBJ2-1, with 15 positions matching TRBD2. V lost 8 bases and J lost 1; bases outside the gene matches: 6. Germline V gene sequence: CDR1 SNHLY, CDR2 FYNNEI. This CDR3 contains 17 residues. CDR3 in DNA: TGTGCCAGCGAAAGGACTAGCGGGGGGGCGTCCTACAATGAGCAGTTCTTC. Protein: CASERTSGGASYNEQFF.

The chain is built from TRBV10-3 and TRBJ2-7; the D is unclear. The germline V gene has CDR1 ENHRY and CDR2 SYGVKD. Trimming shortened V by 0 bases and J by 10 bases, and 13 bases separated the two germline ends. The CDR3 contains 13 residues. The CDR3 spells CAISESSDPIQYF. CDR3 bases: TGTGCCATCAGTGAGTCGTCGGACCCCATCCAGTACTTC.

The CDR3 nucleotides are TGTGCCAGTAGTAAAGACAGGGGTCAGCCCCAGCATTTT. Translating gives CASSKDRGQPQHF. The chain couples TRBV19 to TRBJ1-5; 8 positions agree with TRBD1. Germline assignment: CDR1 LNHDA and CDR2 SQIVND (reference sequence). The trim removed 4 bases at V and 6 bases at J, leaving 2 bases unmatched. The CDR3 has 13 amino acids.

The chain links TRBV2 to TRBJ1-2; 8 bases align to TRBD1. J lost 0 bases, V lost 3 bases, and 0 bases had no gene match. Germline-derived CDR1 and CDR2 are SNHLY and FYNNEI. This CDR3 has 14 amino acids. The CDR3 loop reads CASSEGQANYGYTF. The CDR3, as DNA: TGTGCCAGCAGTGAGGGACAGGCTAACTATGGCTACACCTTC. The full variable domain, its missing parts supplied by reference TRBV2 and TRBJ1-2, is EPEVTQTPSHQVTQMGQEVILRCVPISNHLYFYWYRQILGQKVEFLVSFYNNEISEKSEIFDDQFSVERPDGSNFTLKIRSTKLEDSAMYFCASSEGQANYGYTFGSGTRLTVV.

The chain carries TRBV14 and TRBJ1-6; D call uncertain. The CDR3 runs 14 residues. Germline V lookup: CDR1 SGHDN, CDR2 FVKESK. The V gene lost 1 base and the J gene lost 7 bases, with 8 bases spanning the gap. CDR3 in DNA: TGTGCCAGCAGCCAAGCCAATCCAAATTCACCCCTCCACTTT. Its protein is CASSQANPNSPLHF. The entire variable domain, with the rest obtained from reference TRBV14 and TRBJ1-6, is as follows: EAGVTQFPSHSVIEKGQTVTLRCDPISGHDNLYWYRRVMGKEIKFLLHFVKESKQDESGMPNNRFLAERTGGTYSTLKVQPAELEDSGVYFCASSQANPNSPLHFGNGTRLTVT.

This clone was seen a handful of times. The gene calls are TRBV7-2 and TRBJ2-2; D ambiguous. Germline assignment: CDR1 SGHTA and CDR2 FQGNSA. The CDR3 extends over 15 amino acids. Trimming took off 1 base at V and 0 bases at J, with 6 bases between the two ends. CDR3 in amino acids: CASSLVQTNTGELFF. The CDR3 DNA reads TGTGCCAGCAGCTTAGTTCAGACGAACACCGGGGAGCTGTTTTTT.

The J gene is TRBJ1-5, the V gene TRBV19; 7 nucleotides line up with TRBD1. After removal of 1 base from V and 5 bases from J, the junction contained 5 bases not matched to a gene. From germline, CDR1 is LNHDA and CDR2 SQIVND (reference sequence). The CDR3 length is 15 residues. The CDR3, as DNA: TGTGCCAGTAGTATAGGACAGGGATTCGATCAGCCCCAGCATTTT. This translates into CASSIGQGFDQPQHF.

In its sample, this clone ranks as large. The gene calls are TRBV30 and TRBJ1-5, with a tentative D call TRBD1 (5 bases). Looked up from germline, CDR1 is GTSNPN and CDR2 is SVGIG (reference sequence). This CDR3 comprises 13 residues. V was trimmed by 3 bases and J by 7 bases, leaving 13 bases between them. The CDR3 DNA sequence: TGTGCCTGGAGAGAACGGAGGGGACAGCCCCAGCATTTT. Its translation: CAWRERRGQPQHF.

The chain employs TRBV5-6 and TRBJ1-3, with 7 bases matching TRBD1. The V gene end was trimmed by 0 bases and the J gene end by 0 bases; junction bases not matched to a gene: 3. Per germline, CDR1 SGHDT and CDR2 YYEEEE. This CDR3 comprises 16 residues. The DNA for the CDR3 is TGTGCCAGCAGCTTGGCCGGGACAGTCTCTGGAAACACCATATATTTT. Translating gives CASSLAGTVSGNTIYF.

J is TRBJ1-5 and V is TRBV2; D remains ambiguous. Germline V gene data show CDR1 as SNHLY and CDR2 as FYNNEI. This CDR3 is 15 amino acids long. The germline V and J ends were trimmed by 2 bases and 7 bases, with 15 bases remaining between them. CDR3 region: CASSEIDLTRQPQHF. The CDR3 coding sequence is TGTGCCAGCAGTGAAATCGACCTGACGCGGCAGCCCCAGCATTTT.

This chain uses TRBV27 with TRBJ1-2, with 7 bases aligning to TRBD1. There are 15 residues in the CDR3. Trimming cost V 6 bases and J 0 bases; bases outside gene matches: 7. In germline, CDR1 is MNHEY, CDR2 SMNVEV (reference sequence). The CDR3 here is CASRFQGVANYGYTF. CDR3 bases: TGTGCCAGCAGGTTCCAGGGGGTAGCTAACTATGGCTACACCTTC.

The chain uses TRBV9 and TRBJ2-5; D could derive from TRBD1 or TRBD2 (5 bases each). The V end was cut by 0 bases, the J end by 6 bases, with 18 bases between. This CDR3 spans 16 amino acids. From germline, CDR1 is SGDLS and CDR2 YYNGEE. As DNA, the CDR3 is TGTGCCAGCAGCGTAGATCCGGGGACCACCTCGAAGACCCAGTACTTC. Its translation: CASSVDPGTTSKTQYF.

The rearrangement joins TRBV9 to TRBJ2-2; D unresolved. V lost 0 bases, J lost 5 bases, and 5 bases lay in between. Germline assignment: CDR1 SGDLS and CDR2 YYNGEE. This CDR3 is 13 amino acids long. This CDR3 is CASSVGLTGELFF. The DNA of the CDR3 is TGTGCCAGCAGCGTAGGACTTACCGGGGAGCTGTTTTTT.

This clone showed up just a few times. The J gene is TRBJ2-2, the V gene TRBV2; D might be TRBD1 (6 bases). V lost 7 bases and J lost 4, with 13 bases in between. The CDR3 runs to 14 residues. CDR1 is SNHLY and CDR2 is FYNNEI in the germline V gene. CDR3 loop: CASIGGQFTGELFF. CDR3 sequence (DNA): TGTGCCAGCATCGGAGGACAGTTCACCGGGGAGCTGTTTTTT.

This chain links TRBV29-1 with TRBJ2-5; 9 bases map to TRBD2. Germline trimming cut 2 bases from V and 5 bases from J; bases unmatched to any gene: 6. The CDR3 contains 14 residues. CDR1 is SQVTM and CDR2 is ANQGSEA in the germline V gene. The CDR3 reads CSVELAGGPETQYF. In nucleotides, the CDR3 is TGCAGCGTTGAATTGGCGGGGGGGCCTGAGACCCAGTACTTC.

The J gene is TRBJ1-4, the V gene TRBV6-5; the D is unclear. The germline CDR1 and CDR2 sequences are MNHEY and SVGAGI. The CDR3 has 14 amino acids. V shed 0 bases and J shed 8 bases, with 10 bases lying between them. The CDR3 spells CASSYSVGDEKLFF. DNA for the CDR3: TGTGCCAGCAGTTACTCGGTTGGTGACGAAAAACTGTTTTTT.

V and J are TRBV15 and TRBJ1-2; no clear D. Trimming cost V 5 bases and J 7 bases, with 26 bases left between them. The CDR3 spans 17 residues. Germline CDR1 is LNHNV and CDR2 is YYDKDF (reference sequence). The CDR3 DNA is TGTGCCACCAGCCACCCCCCCCCAGGTGGAGCTTGCCTTGGCTACACCTTC. Protein product: CATSHPPPGGACLGYTF.

This rearrangement joins TRBV1 to TRBJ1-3; the D segment call TRBD1 is taken from the table without a DNA check. TRBV1 is designated a pseudogene. The CDR3 consists of 17 residues. CDR3 in amino acids: CTSSQETGSRSGNTIYF. The CDR3 nucleotides are TGCACCAGCAGCCAAGAAACAGGAAGTCGGTCTGGAAACACCATATATTTT.

V gene TRBV12-5 combines with J gene TRBJ2-5; D possibly corresponds to TRBD2 (7 bases). CDR1 LGHNT and CDR2 FRNRAP come from the germline V gene. This CDR3 contains 13 residues. V was clipped by 6 bases and J by 5 bases, with 13 bases between them. The chain's CDR3 is CASGKGGVETQYF. The CDR3 DNA sequence: TGTGCTAGTGGAAAGGGGGGGGTTGAGACCCAGTACTTC.

This clone came up once. CDR3 DNA sequence: TGTGCCAGCAGATCCGGGACTTCTGCCTCCTACGAGCAGTACTTC. It specifies CASRSGTSASYEQYF. V usage is TRBV5-6 and J usage is TRBJ2-7, with a tentative D call TRBD2 (6 bases). In germline, CDR1 is SGHDT, CDR2 YYEEEE. The CDR3 loop spans 15 amino acids. V lost 5 bases, J lost 0 bases, and 15 bases lay in between.

The chain uses TRBV19 and TRBJ2-1, with 8 bases fitting TRBD1. There are 17 residues in the CDR3. J gave up 2 bases and V 4 bases, and 10 bases lay outside the gene matches. Germline V CDR1 and CDR2: LNHDA, SQIVND (reference sequence). In nucleotides, the CDR3 is TGTGCCAGTAGTACAAGCCCAGGGGGCTCGACCTACAATGAGCAGTTCTTC. This translates into CASSTSPGGSTYNEQFF.